The 18 T cell receptor beta chains given below trace back to one sample, sequenced in a study of blood T cell repertoires in COVID-19. The protocol was immunoSEQ multiplex PCR, while the TCRdb copy is restricted to in-frame clones and leaves out a portion. In the table there are 200,000 to 250,000 clones, 86% of which are singletons. The sample comprised PBMCs or T cells enriched from blood (not recorded which). These receptors were collected from a man between 40 and 49 years old who had recovered from COVID-19.

For the CDR3, the DNA is TGTGCCAGCAGTTTAGTAGCGGGAGGGAGATCCTACGAGCAGTACTTC. Amino acids: CASSLVAGGRSYEQYF. The gene calls are TRBV27 and TRBJ2-7, with 11 nucleotides matching TRBD2. Per germline, CDR1 MNHEY and CDR2 SMNVEV (reference sequence). Trimming removed 2 bases from V and 1 base from J; junction bases left unmatched: 4. This CDR3 has 16 amino acids.

The chain carries TRBV2 and TRBJ1-2; a weak D match, TRBD1 (6 bases). V lost 6 bases and J lost 0, with 14 bases in between. The CDR3 has 15 amino acids. Germline V gene lookup returns CDR1 SNHLY and CDR2 FYNNEI. CDR3: CASRVRTVANYGYTF. DNA for the CDR3: TGTGCCAGCAGAGTACGGACAGTAGCTAACTATGGCTACACCTTC.

The gene calls are TRBV28 and TRBJ2-7; D remains ambiguous. There are 11 residues in the CDR3. CDR1 and CDR2 (germline): MDHEN, SYDVKM. Deletions cut 10 bases from V and 1 base from J, with 8 bases between. This chain's CDR3 is CATHGSYEQYF. The CDR3 DNA reads as TGTGCCACGCACGGGTCCTACGAGCAGTACTTC.

The chain recombines TRBV12-5 with TRBJ2-4, with 12 bases that match TRBD2. Germline assignment: CDR1 LGHNT and CDR2 FRNRAP. The length of the CDR3 is 19 residues. J lost 1 base, V lost 3 bases, and 10 bases had no gene match. The CDR3, as DNA: TGTGCTAGTGGTTTACCGTCTAGCGGGAGGGCCGGGGCCAAAAACATTCAGTACTTC. It encodes CASGLPSSGRAGAKNIQYF.

Comments on this clone: Other nucleotide sequences in the sample specify the same CDR3. The rearrangement joins TRBV27 to TRBJ1-5, with D tentatively TRBD1 (5 bases). Germline CDR1 MNHEY, CDR2 SMNVEV (reference sequence). This CDR3 contains 14 residues. Between the trimmed V and J ends, which lost 6 bases and 7 bases, there was a span of 16 bases. The DNA for the CDR3 is TGTGCCAGCAGCTGGGGCCGTGAAAACCAGCCCCAGCATTTT. Translated, it gives CASSWGRENQPQHF.

V is TRBV7-9 and J is TRBJ2-3; 12 bases match TRBD2. This CDR3 has 19 amino acids. Germline-derived CDR1 and CDR2 are SEHNR and FQNEAQ (reference sequence). V lost 2 bases and J lost 4; bases outside the gene matches: 13. The DNA of the CDR3 is TGTGCCAGCAGCTTACCCCGATCGACTAGCGGGAGTCTCGCAGATACGCAGTATTTT. Amino acids: CASSLPRSTSGSLADTQYF.

Notes on this clone: An end of the junction does not agree with germline; a read error may underlie this. This rearrangement joins TRBV7-7 to TRBJ2-3; 8 nucleotides match TRBD1. Germline V lookup: CDR1 SSHAT, CDR2 FNYEAQ (reference sequence). The CDR3 is 15 residues long. CDR3 coding DNA: TGTGCTAGCAGACTCCCGGACAGGGACCCAGATACGCAGTATTTT. It is translated as CASRLPDRDPDTQYF. The whole variable domain, filled in from reference TRBV7-7 and TRBJ2-3, reads GAGVSQSPRYKVTKRGQDVTLRCDPISSHATLYWYQQALGQGPEFLTYFNYEAQPDKSGLPSDRFSAERPEGSISTLTIQRTEQRDSAMYRCASRLPDRDPDTQYFGPGTRLTVL.

The rearrangement links TRBV9 to TRBJ2-1, with TRBD2 matching 13 bases. The length of the CDR3 is 16 residues. After removal of 2 bases from V and 7 bases from J, the junction contained 6 bases not matched to a gene. The germline gives CDR1 SGDLS, CDR2 YYNGEE. The CDR3, as DNA: TGTGCCAGCAGCGTGGGGACTAGCGGGGTCGAGAATGAGCAGTTCTTC. This gives the protein CASSVGTSGVENEQFF.

The J gene is TRBJ2-7, the V gene TRBV9; D might be TRBD1 (6 bases). The germline V gene encodes CDR1 SGDLS and CDR2 YYNGEE. V lost 4 bases and J lost 6, with 17 bases in between. The CDR3 spans 14 residues. The DNA of the CDR3 is TGTGCCAGCAGCCAAGGGGGATGGGTGGGCGAGCAGTACTTC. Protein: CASSQGGWVGEQYF.

The chain combines TRBV7-2 with TRBJ2-3, with 13 positions matching TRBD2. V was clipped by 0 bases and J by 9 bases; unmatched bases: 6. In germline, CDR1 is SGHTA, CDR2 FQGNSA. The CDR3 totals 16 residues. DNA of the CDR3: TGTGCCAGCAGCTTAGCGACTAGCGGGAGGTGGGGAACGCAGTATTTT. It yields the protein CASSLATSGRWGTQYF. The full variable domain, its missing parts supplied by reference TRBV7-2 and TRBJ2-3, is GAGVSQSPSNKVTEKGKDVELRCDPISGHTALYWYRQSLGQGLEFLIYFQGNSAPDKSGLPSDRFSAERTGGSVSTLTIQRTQQEDSAVYLCASSLATSGRWGTQYFGPGTRLTVL.

The chain combines TRBV19 with TRBJ2-2; 12 bases line up with TRBD2. This CDR3 region has 16 residues. J lost 6 bases, V lost 7 bases, and 9 bases had no gene match. Per germline, CDR1 LNHDA and CDR2 SQIVND (reference sequence). CDR3: CASIPSGGVVSGELFF. CDR3 in DNA: TGTGCCAGTATCCCTAGCGGGGGGGTAGTATCCGGGGAGCTGTTTTTT.

The CDR3 DNA reads TGTGCCAGCAGCCCCCAGGGGGCGGGGGCTAACACTGAAGCTTTCTTT. This encodes CASSPQGAGANTEAFF. The rearrangement uses TRBV3-1 (or the pseudogene TRBV3-2) and TRBJ1-1; TRBD1 matches at 8 bases. This CDR3 is built from 16 residues. The trim removed 4 bases at V and 2 bases at J, leaving 9 bases unmatched. Looked up from germline, CDR1 is LGHDT and CDR2 is YNNKEL (reference sequence).

V gene TRBV6-5 combines with J gene TRBJ1-2, with TRBD1 matching over 7 bases. The CDR3 has 15 residues. Trimming cost V 2 bases and J 8 bases; bases outside gene matches: 11. Germline assignment: CDR1 MNHEY and CDR2 SVGAGI. CDR3: CASSYAGGGAGGYTF. CDR3 bases: TGTGCCAGCAGTTACGCCGGAGGGGGCGCGGGGGGCTACACCTTC.

This clone came up a few times. J is TRBJ2-1 and V is TRBV9, with 9 bases lining up with TRBD1. After removal of 0 bases from V and 10 bases from J, the junction contained 11 bases not matched to a gene. The CDR3 is made up of 16 amino acids. Germline V gene data show CDR1 as SGDLS and CDR2 as YYNGEE. The CDR3 DNA sequence: TGTGCCAGCAGCGTAGTCGGGACAGGGAATTTGGGAGAGCAGTTCTTC. Translated, it gives CASSVVGTGNLGEQFF.

The rearrangement uses TRBV4-2 and TRBJ2-1; 14 bases are a match to TRBD2. After removal of 3 bases from V and 7 bases from J, the junction contained 14 bases not matched to a gene. This CDR3 comprises 19 residues. The germline V gene encodes CDR1 LGHNA and CDR2 YNFKEQ. The CDR3 DNA reads as TGTGCCAGCAGCCACAGATCGGGGGGACTAGCGGGAGAGCAAAATGAGCAGTTCTTC. This codes for CASSHRSGGLAGEQNEQFF.

The CDR3 here is CAISDTESATNEKLFF. CDR3 bases: TGTGCCATCAGTGATACAGAGTCTGCAACTAATGAAAAACTGTTTTTT. This chain links TRBV10-3 with TRBJ1-4; D remains unclear. The V end was cut by 3 bases, the J end by 0 bases, with 11 bases between. Germline CDR1 and CDR2: ENHRY and SYGVKD. This CDR3 has 16 residues.

The chain has TRBV27 and TRBJ2-1, with 13 bases that match TRBD2. CDR3 size: 15 residues. The ends lost 6 bases at V and 7 bases at J; junction bases unmatched: 6. Per the germline V gene, CDR1 is MNHEY and CDR2 is SMNVEV (reference sequence). The CDR3 region is CASRTAGLAGNEQFF. CDR3 nucleotide sequence: TGTGCCAGCAGAACCGCGGGACTAGCGGGAAATGAGCAGTTCTTC.

This chain links TRBV30 with TRBJ1-2; 10 bases are shared with TRBD1. CDR1 and CDR2 from the germline V gene are GTSNPN and SVGIG (reference sequence). This CDR3 is 15 amino acids long. Germline trimming cut 1 base from V and 6 bases from J; bases unmatched to any gene: 8. The CDR3 coding sequence is TGTGCCTGGAGTGCACCCGACAGGGGGCGTGATGGCTACACCTTC. The encoded protein is CAWSAPDRGRDGYTF. Full variable domain (rest looked up from reference TRBV30 and TRBJ1-2): SQTIHQWPATLVQPVGSPLSLECTVEGTSNPNLYWYRQAAGRGLQLLFYSVGIGQISSEVPQNLSASRPQDRQFILSSKKLLLSDSGFYLCAWSAPDRGRDGYTFGSGTRLTVV.